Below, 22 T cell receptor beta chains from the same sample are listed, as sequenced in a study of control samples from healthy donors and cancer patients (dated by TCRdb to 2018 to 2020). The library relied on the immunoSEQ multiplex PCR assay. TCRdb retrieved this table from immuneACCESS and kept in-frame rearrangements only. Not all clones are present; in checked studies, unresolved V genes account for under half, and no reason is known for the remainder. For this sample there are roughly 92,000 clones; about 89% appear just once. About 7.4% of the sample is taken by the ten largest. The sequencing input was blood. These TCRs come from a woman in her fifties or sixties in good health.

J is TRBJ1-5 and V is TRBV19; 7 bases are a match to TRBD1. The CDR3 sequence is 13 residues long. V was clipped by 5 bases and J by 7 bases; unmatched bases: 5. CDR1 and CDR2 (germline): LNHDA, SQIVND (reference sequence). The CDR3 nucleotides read TGTGCCAGTAGTCACAGGGGAGGCCAGCCCCAGCATTTT. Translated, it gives CASSHRGGQPQHF.

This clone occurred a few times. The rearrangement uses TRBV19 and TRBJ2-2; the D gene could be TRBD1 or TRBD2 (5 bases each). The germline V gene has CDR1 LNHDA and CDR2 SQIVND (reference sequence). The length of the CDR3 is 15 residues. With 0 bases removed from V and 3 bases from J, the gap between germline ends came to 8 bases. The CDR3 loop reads CASSIEGVYTGELFF. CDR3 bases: TGTGCCAGTAGTATAGAGGGGGTATACACCGGGGAGCTGTTTTTT.

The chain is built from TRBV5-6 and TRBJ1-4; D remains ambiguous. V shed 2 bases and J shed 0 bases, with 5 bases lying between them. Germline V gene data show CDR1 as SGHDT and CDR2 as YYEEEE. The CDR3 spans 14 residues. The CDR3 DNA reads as TGTGCCAGCAGCTTAAGGGCAACTAATGAAAAACTGTTTTTT. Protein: CASSLRATNEKLFF. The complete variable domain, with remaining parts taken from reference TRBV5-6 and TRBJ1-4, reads DAGVTQSPTHLIKTRGQQVTLRCSPKSGHDTVSWYQQALGQGPQFIFQYYEEEERQRGNFPDRFSGHQFPNYSSELNVNALLLGDSALYLCASSLRATNEKLFFGSGTQLSVL.

In DNA form, the CDR3 reads TGTGCCAGCAGTGAAGGGGCCCATCAGCCCCAGCATTTT. Translated: CASSEGAHQPQHF. The genes are TRBV6-1 and TRBJ1-5; D is unresolved. The CDR3 contains 13 residues. Germline V gives CDR1 MNHNS, CDR2 SASEGT. Trimming pared 1 base from V and 5 bases from J, leaving 6 bases between.

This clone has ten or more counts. CDR3 amino acids: CASSEVAGGNNEQFF. For the CDR3, the DNA is TGTGCCAGCAGTGAAGTAGCGGGAGGGAACAATGAGCAGTTCTTC. The chain joins TRBV6-4 to TRBJ2-1, with 11 bases lining up with TRBD2. V gave up 3 bases and J gave up 5 bases; unmatched junction bases: 3. This CDR3 spans 15 amino acids. CDR1 MRHNA and CDR2 SNTAGT come from the germline V gene.

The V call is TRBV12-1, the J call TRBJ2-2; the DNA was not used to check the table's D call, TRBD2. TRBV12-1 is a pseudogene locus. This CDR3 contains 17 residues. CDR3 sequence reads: CASSLGPSSCETGELFF. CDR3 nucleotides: TGTGCCAGCAGCTTGGGTCCTAGTTCTTGCGAAACCGGGGAGCTGTTTTTT.

CDR3 DNA sequence: TGTGCCAGCAGCGAGTACACAGGGTACAAAAACATTCAGTACTTC. Translated: CASSEYTGYKNIQYF. The V call is TRBV7-9, the J call TRBJ2-4; D may be TRBD1 (6 bases). The CDR3 spans 15 residues. Germline CDR1 reads SEHNR; CDR2 reads FQNEAQ (reference sequence). Trimming shortened V by 5 bases and J by 3 bases, and 14 bases separated the two germline ends.

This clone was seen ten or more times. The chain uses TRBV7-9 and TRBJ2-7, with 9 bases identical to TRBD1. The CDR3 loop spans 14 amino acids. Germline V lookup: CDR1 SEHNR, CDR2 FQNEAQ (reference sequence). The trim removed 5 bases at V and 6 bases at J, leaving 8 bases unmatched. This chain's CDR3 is CASSRGQGPLEQYF. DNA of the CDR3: TGTGCCAGCAGCCGGGGACAGGGCCCCCTCGAGCAGTACTTC.

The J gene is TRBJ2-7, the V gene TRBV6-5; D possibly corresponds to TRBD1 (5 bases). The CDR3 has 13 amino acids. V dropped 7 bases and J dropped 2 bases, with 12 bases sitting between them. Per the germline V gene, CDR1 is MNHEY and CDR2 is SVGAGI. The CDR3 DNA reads TGTGCCAGCACCCGCAGGGCCCCCTACGAGCAGTACTTC. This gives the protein CASTRRAPYEQYF.

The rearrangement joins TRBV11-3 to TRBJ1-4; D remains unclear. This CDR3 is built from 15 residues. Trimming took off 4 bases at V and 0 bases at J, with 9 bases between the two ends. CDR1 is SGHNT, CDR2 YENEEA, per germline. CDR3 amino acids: CASSSYGTTNEKLFF. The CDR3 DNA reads TGTGCCAGCAGCTCTTACGGGACAACTAATGAAAAACTGTTTTTT.

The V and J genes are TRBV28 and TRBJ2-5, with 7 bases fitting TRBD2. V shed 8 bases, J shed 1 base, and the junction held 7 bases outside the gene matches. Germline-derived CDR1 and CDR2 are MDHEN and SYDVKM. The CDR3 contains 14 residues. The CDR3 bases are TGTGCCAGCGGGAGGGCGGAACGCCAAGAGACCCAGTACTTC. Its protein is CASGRAERQETQYF.

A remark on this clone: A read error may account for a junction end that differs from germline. CDR3 protein: CASSVHRGEQGGHTF. In nucleotides, the CDR3 is TGTGCCAGCAGCGTTCACAGGGGCGAGCAAGGTGGCCACACCTTC. This chain uses TRBV9 with TRBJ1-2; TRBD1 matches at 7 bases. CDR3 length: 15 amino acids. The germline V gene has CDR1 SGDLS and CDR2 YYNGEE.

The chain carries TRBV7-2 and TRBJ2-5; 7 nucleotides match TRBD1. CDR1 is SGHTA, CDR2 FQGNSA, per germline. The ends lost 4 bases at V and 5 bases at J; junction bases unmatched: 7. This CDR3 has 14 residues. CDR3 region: CASSSGTARETQYF. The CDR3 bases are TGTGCCAGCAGCTCTGGGACAGCCCGGGAGACCCAGTACTTC.

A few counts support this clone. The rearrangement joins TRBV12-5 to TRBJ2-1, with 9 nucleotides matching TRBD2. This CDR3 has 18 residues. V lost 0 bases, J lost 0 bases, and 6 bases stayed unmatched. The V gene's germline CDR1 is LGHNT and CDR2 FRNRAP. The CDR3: CASGLVASGVSSYNEQFF. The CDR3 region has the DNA TGTGCTAGTGGTTTGGTGGCTAGCGGGGTAAGCTCCTACAATGAGCAGTTCTTC.

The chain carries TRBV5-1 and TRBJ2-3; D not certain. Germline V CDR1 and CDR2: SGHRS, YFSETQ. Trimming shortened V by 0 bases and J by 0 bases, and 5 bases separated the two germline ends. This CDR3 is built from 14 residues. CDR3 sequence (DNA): TGCGCCAGCAGCTTGGATTCTAGCACAGATACGCAGTATTTT. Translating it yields CASSLDSSTDTQYF.

The DNA of the CDR3 is TGTGCCAGCAGTCCCCTCGGGGCTTGGACTGAAGCTTTCTTT. Its translation: CASSPLGAWTEAFF. This chain connects TRBV27 to TRBJ1-1; D possibly corresponds to TRBD1 (5 bases). This CDR3 region has 14 residues. The V gene lost 5 bases and the J gene lost 5 bases, with 15 bases spanning the gap. Germline V gene lookup returns CDR1 MNHEY and CDR2 SMNVEV (reference sequence).

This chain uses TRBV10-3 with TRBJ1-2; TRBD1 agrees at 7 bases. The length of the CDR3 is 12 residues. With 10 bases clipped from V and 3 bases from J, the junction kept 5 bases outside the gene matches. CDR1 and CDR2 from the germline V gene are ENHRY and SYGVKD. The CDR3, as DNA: TGTGCCACCCGACAGGGTGACTATGGCTACACCTTC. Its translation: CATRQGDYGYTF.

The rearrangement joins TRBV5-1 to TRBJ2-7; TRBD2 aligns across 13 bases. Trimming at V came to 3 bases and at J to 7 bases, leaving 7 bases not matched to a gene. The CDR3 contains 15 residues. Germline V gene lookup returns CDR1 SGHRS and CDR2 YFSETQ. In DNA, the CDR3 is TGCGCCAGCAGCTGGACTAGCGGGGGCCCCGGGGAGCAGTACTTC. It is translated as CASSWTSGGPGEQYF. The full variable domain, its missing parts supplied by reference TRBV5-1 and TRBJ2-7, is KAGVTQTPRYLIKTRGQQVTLSCSPISGHRSVSWYQQTPGQGLQFLFEYFSETQRNKGNFPGRFSGRQFSNSRSEMNVSTLELGDSALYLCASSWTSGGPGEQYFGPGTRLTVT.

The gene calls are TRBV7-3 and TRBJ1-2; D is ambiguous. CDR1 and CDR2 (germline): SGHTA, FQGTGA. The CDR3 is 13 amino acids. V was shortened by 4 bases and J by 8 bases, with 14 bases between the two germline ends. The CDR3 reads CASSSTPAGGYTF. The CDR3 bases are TGTGCCAGCAGCTCAACCCCTGCGGGGGGCTACACCTTC.

The CDR3 here is CASSERRGLDTQYF. CDR3 nucleotide sequence: TGCGCCAGCAGCGAAAGAAGGGGACTAGATACGCAGTATTTT. The rearrangement joins TRBV4-1 to TRBJ2-3; a weak D match, TRBD2 (6 bases). The length of the CDR3 is 14 residues. The V end lost 5 bases, the J end lost 5 bases, and 14 bases lay between the germline ends. CDR1 is MGHRA, CDR2 YSYEKL, per germline.

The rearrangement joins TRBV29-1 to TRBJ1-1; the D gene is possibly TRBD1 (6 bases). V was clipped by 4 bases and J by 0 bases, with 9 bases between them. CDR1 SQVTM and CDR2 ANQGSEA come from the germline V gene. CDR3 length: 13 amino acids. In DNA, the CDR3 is TGCAGCGTTGGGGGGGGCTTGAACACTGAAGCTTTCTTT. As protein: CSVGGGLNTEAFF.

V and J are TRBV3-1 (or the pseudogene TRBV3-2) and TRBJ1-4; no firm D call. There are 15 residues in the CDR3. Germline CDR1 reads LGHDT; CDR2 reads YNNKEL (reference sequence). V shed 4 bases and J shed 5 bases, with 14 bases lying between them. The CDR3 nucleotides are TGTGCCAGCAGCCCCCAGGTTTTCACAAATGAAAAACTGTTTTTT. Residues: CASSPQVFTNEKLFF.